The 27 T cell receptor beta chains given below trace back to one sample, sequenced in a study of siplizumab effects on memory and regulatory T cells. Using immunoSEQ multiplex PCR, the repertoire was profiled, and TCRdb retains in-frame clones only, with some absent. Counted here are tens of thousands of clones, about 90% occurring once; the ten biggest clones make up 0.35%. Sequencing was done on a sample of naive CD8+ T cells sorted from blood. The receptors here all came from a human donor in good health.

In this sample, this clone turned up once. The V gene is TRBV4-1, the J gene TRBJ2-2; D possibly corresponds to TRBD2 (5 bases). V was cut by 1 base and J by 7 bases, with 10 bases left in between. The CDR3 consists of 14 residues. Germline V gene sequence: CDR1 MGHRA, CDR2 YSYEKL. The CDR3: CASSQVGEGGELFF. CDR3 nucleotides: TGCGCCAGCAGCCAAGTAGGAGAGGGCGGGGAGCTGTTTTTT.

The rearrangement uses TRBV27 and TRBJ2-7, with 9 bases identical to TRBD1. This CDR3 region has 16 residues. Unmatched junction bases numbered 16, after V lost 9 bases and J lost 4 bases. Germline values: CDR1 MNHEY, CDR2 SMNVEV (reference sequence). Here the CDR3 DNA reads TGTGCCAGTTCCCCCGACAGGGGGAACCCCATTTACGAGCAGTACTTC. It codes for CASSPDRGNPIYEQYF.

The rearrangement uses TRBV29-1 and TRBJ1-3; tentative D call: TRBD1 (6 bases). The CDR3 spans 12 residues. The V end lost 6 bases, the J end lost 3 bases, and 9 bases lay between the germline ends. In germline, CDR1 is SQVTM, CDR2 ANQGSEA. CDR3 in DNA: TGCAGCGTGACGGACAGTGGAAACACCATATATTTT. This sequence encodes CSVTDSGNTIYF.

This clone was counted a few times. This chain joins TRBV7-9 and TRBJ1-1, with D possibly matching TRBD1 (6 bases). Germline CDR1 SEHNR, CDR2 FQNEAQ (reference sequence). V lost 4 bases and J 8 bases, leaving 14 bases between the germline ends. The CDR3 spans 13 residues. CDR3 region: CASSSGGLVEAFF. CDR3 sequence (DNA): TGTGCCAGCAGCTCTGGGGGGCTGGTCGAAGCTTTCTTT.

The genes are TRBV5-1 and TRBJ1-2; 9 nucleotides align to TRBD1. This CDR3 comprises 17 residues. CDR1 is SGHRS and CDR2 is YFSETQ in the germline V gene. V trimming: 3 bases; J trimming: 3 bases; junction bases outside the gene matches: 12. The CDR3 region has the DNA TGCGCCAGCAGCTCCCTCGGGGACAGGGTGATGGACTATGGCTACACCTTC. This gives the protein CASSSLGDRVMDYGYTF.

This chain uses TRBV7-9 with TRBJ2-1; D not certain. Looked up from germline, CDR1 is SEHNR and CDR2 is FQNEAQ (reference sequence). Trimming removed 5 bases from V and 6 bases from J, with 5 bases in between. CDR3 length equals 11 residues. In DNA form, the CDR3 reads TGTGCCAGCAGCCTTACCAATGAGCAGTTCTTC. Its protein is CASSLTNEQFF.

The chain combines TRBV11-3 with TRBJ2-1, with a tentative D call TRBD2 (5 bases). Deletions cut 4 bases from V and 8 bases from J, with 12 bases between. Germline V gene data show CDR1 as SGHNT and CDR2 as YENEEA. The CDR3 contains 13 residues. CDR3 in DNA: TGTGCCAGCAGCTCGAGGGAACTGGATGAGCAGTTCTTC. Translated: CASSSRELDEQFF.

The chain carries TRBV19 and TRBJ2-5; 7 positions agree with TRBD2. CDR1 LNHDA and CDR2 SQIVND come from the germline V gene (reference sequence). The length of the CDR3 is 15 residues. Unmatched junction bases numbered 9, after V lost 5 bases and J lost 3 bases. Here the CDR3 reads CASSSWGGTEETQYF. The CDR3 bases are TGTGCCAGTAGTTCCTGGGGAGGGACGGAAGAGACCCAGTACTTC.

About this clone itself: In the same sample, other DNA sequences code for this CDR3. V usage is TRBV19 and J usage is TRBJ2-7; no firm D call. This CDR3 comprises 11 residues. The V gene's germline CDR1 is LNHDA and CDR2 SQIVND (reference sequence). The V end lost 4 bases, the J end lost 1 base, and 2 bases lay between the germline ends. For the CDR3, the DNA is TGTGCCAGTAGTAATTCCTACGAGCAGTACTTC. This sequence encodes CASSNSYEQYF.

V is TRBV6-4 and J is TRBJ2-3; possibly TRBD2 for D (6 bases). Germline lookup yields CDR1 MRHNA and CDR2 SNTAGT. This CDR3 spans 15 amino acids. Trimming cost V 6 bases and J 5 bases, with 18 bases left between them. This chain's CDR3 is CASSEGTSPGDTQYF. The CDR3 DNA is TGTGCCAGCAGCGAAGGGACTTCACCAGGAGATACGCAGTATTTT.

This clone was picked up a small number of times. CDR3 sequence reads: CAWTGTVREKLFF. The CDR3, as DNA: TGTGCCTGGACCGGGACAGTAAGAGAAAAACTGTTTTTT. The V gene is TRBV30, the J gene TRBJ1-4, with 7 bases aligning to TRBD1. The CDR3 totals 13 residues. Germline CDR1 is GTSNPN and CDR2 is SVGIG (reference sequence). Trimming took 4 bases from V and 8 from J; bases not matched to a gene: 7.

The chain recombines TRBV14 with TRBJ2-3; D uncertain. Germline lookup yields CDR1 SGHDN and CDR2 FVKESK. V gave up 1 base and J gave up 2 bases, with 4 bases separating them. This CDR3 is 13 amino acids long. The CDR3 DNA reads as TGTGCCAGCAGCCAAGTTCTCACAGATACGCAGTATTTT. Encoded protein: CASSQVLTDTQYF. Together with reference TRBV14 and TRBJ2-3, the CDR3 gives the full variable domain: EAGVTQFPSHSVIEKGQTVTLRCDPISGHDNLYWYRRVMGKEIKFLLHFVKESKQDESGMPNNRFLAERTGGTYSTLKVQPAELEDSGVYFCASSQVLTDTQYFGPGTRLTVL.

The V gene is TRBV19, the J gene TRBJ1-3; 8 bases are a match to TRBD1. The V gene end was trimmed by 5 bases and the J gene end by 0 bases; junction bases not matched to a gene: 6. The CDR3 contains 16 residues. In germline, CDR1 is LNHDA, CDR2 SQIVND (reference sequence). In DNA, the CDR3 is TGTGCCAGTAGTCCCCAGGGGGCTAGCTCTGGAAACACCATATATTTT. Protein: CASSPQGASSGNTIYF.

The chain links TRBV2 to TRBJ2-7, with a possible D match to TRBD2 (6 bases). The CDR3 length is 16 residues. The V end lost 1 base, the J end lost 2 bases, and 15 bases lay between the germline ends. From germline, CDR1 is SNHLY and CDR2 FYNNEI. CDR3 amino acids: CASSEGLAVKAYEQYF. DNA for the CDR3: TGTGCCAGCAGTGAAGGATTAGCGGTAAAGGCCTACGAGCAGTACTTC.

The V gene is TRBV6-1, the J gene TRBJ2-5; TRBD1 might be the D (5 bases). Trimming took off 3 bases at V and 3 bases at J, with 14 bases between the two ends. The CDR3 consists of 15 residues. CDR1 is MNHNS and CDR2 is SASEGT in the germline V gene. The DNA for the CDR3 is TGTGCCAGCAGTGATCTCAGGGTCGGAAAAGAGACCCAGTACTTC. Translation: CASSDLRVGKETQYF.

The chain is built from TRBV27 and TRBJ2-7, with TRBD2 as a possible D gene (6 bases). The germline gives CDR1 MNHEY, CDR2 SMNVEV (reference sequence). The CDR3 extends over 14 amino acids. The germline V and J ends were trimmed by 2 bases and 0 bases, with 8 bases remaining between them. CDR3 loop: CASSLAGNSYEQYF. CDR3 nucleotides: TGTGCCAGCAGTTTAGCGGGGAACTCCTACGAGCAGTACTTC.

The CDR3 region has the DNA TGCGCCAGCAGCTTGGGTCGGGAGGGCCTTGGAGAGCAGTTCTTC. Amino acids: CASSLGREGLGEQFF. The chain has TRBV5-1 and TRBJ2-1; 8 bases line up with TRBD2. The trim removed 0 bases at V and 10 bases at J, leaving 9 bases unmatched. Germline V gives CDR1 SGHRS, CDR2 YFSETQ. The CDR3 length is 15 residues.

The chain recombines TRBV4-1 with TRBJ1-1; D gene ambiguous. Germline V CDR1 and CDR2: MGHRA, YSYEKL. This CDR3 is built from 11 residues. The V gene lost 4 bases and the J gene lost 5 bases, with 5 bases spanning the gap. CDR3 nucleotides: TGCGCCAGCAGCCTAGATACTGAAGCTTTCTTT. Amino acid sequence: CASSLDTEAFF.

This clone showed up just once. The chain combines TRBV27 with TRBJ1-1; no clear D gene. The CDR3 has 13 residues. V lost 2 bases and J lost 1, with 5 bases in between. Per the germline V gene, CDR1 is MNHEY and CDR2 is SMNVEV (reference sequence). This chain's CDR3 is CASSLITNTEAFF. The CDR3 DNA sequence: TGTGCCAGCAGTTTAATAACGAACACTGAAGCTTTCTTT.

V gene TRBV4-1 combines with J gene TRBJ2-7, with D possibly being TRBD2 (6 bases). Germline V gene sequence: CDR1 MGHRA, CDR2 YSYEKL. The CDR3 is 14 residues long. Deletions cut 8 bases from V and 4 bases from J, with 18 bases between. The chain's CDR3 is CASGYAGPRYEQYF. The CDR3 bases are TGCGCCAGCGGATACGCGGGACCGCGATACGAGCAGTACTTC.

This chain joins TRBV27 and TRBJ2-7, with 11 nucleotides matching TRBD2. This CDR3 contains 17 residues. CDR1 and CDR2 from the germline V gene are MNHEY and SMNVEV (reference sequence). The trim removed 8 bases at V and 2 bases at J, leaving 14 bases unmatched. The CDR3 DNA sequence: TGTGCCAGCTGGACACTGGGAATAGCGGGAGGGCCCTACGAGCAGTACTTC. Its protein product is CASWTLGIAGGPYEQYF.

This clone was seen just once. V and J are TRBV5-8 and TRBJ2-1, with 7 bases identical to TRBD1. The CDR3 is 17 residues long. J lost 0 bases, V lost 2 bases, and 8 bases had no gene match. CDR1 SGHTS and CDR2 YDEGEE come from the germline V gene. The CDR3 nucleotides are TGTGCCAGCAGCTTTATCACAGGGGCGTTCTCCTACAATGAGCAGTTCTTC. Translating gives CASSFITGAFSYNEQFF.

The V gene is TRBV5-1, the J gene TRBJ2-1, with 11 bases aligning to TRBD1. The germline CDR1 and CDR2 sequences are SGHRS and YFSETQ. CDR3 length: 17 amino acids. V shed 2 bases and J 7 bases; nucleotides not matched to a gene: 11. The CDR3 region is CASSLWTGGALPNEQFF. DNA for the CDR3: TGCGCCAGCAGCTTATGGACAGGGGGCGCGTTACCAAATGAGCAGTTCTTC.

The chain combines TRBV27 with TRBJ1-5; D gene unclear. Germline CDR1 reads MNHEY; CDR2 reads SMNVEV (reference sequence). This CDR3 contains 12 residues. Trimming removed 0 bases at V and 4 bases at J, with 1 base between. The CDR3 protein is CASSLSNQPQHF. As DNA, the CDR3 is TGTGCCAGCAGTTTATCGAATCAGCCCCAGCATTTT.

The V and J genes are TRBV15 and TRBJ2-3, with TRBD1 identical over 10 bases. J was trimmed by 2 bases and V by 9 bases; bases with no gene match: 5. From germline, CDR1 is LNHNV and CDR2 YYDKDF (reference sequence). This CDR3 has 14 amino acids. CDR3 sequence reads: CATGDRGLTDTQYF. The CDR3 DNA sequence: TGTGCCACAGGGGACAGGGGACTCACAGATACGCAGTATTTT.

The chain recombines TRBV25-1 with TRBJ2-2; D call uncertain. Germline values: CDR1 MGHDK, CDR2 SYGVNS. Trimming took 9 bases from V and 6 from J, leaving 14 bases between them. The CDR3 totals 13 residues. CDR3 nucleotides: TGTGCCAGTGGGTGGGGAAGGGCCGGGGAGCTGTTTTTT. Translation gives CASGWGRAGELFF.

The V and J genes are TRBV2 and TRBJ1-4; D not resolved. Germline CDR1 is SNHLY and CDR2 is FYNNEI. This CDR3 is built from 14 residues. Trimming shortened V by 3 bases and J by 0 bases, and 5 bases separated the two germline ends. The CDR3 bases are TGTGCCAGCAGTGACTTGGCAACTAATGAAAAACTGTTTTTT. Translated: CASSDLATNEKLFF.